The 3 T cell receptor beta chains given below trace back to one sample, sequenced in a study of T cell responses to AZD1222 COVID-19 vaccine. Profiled with immunoSEQ multiplex PCR; TCRdb holds only in-frame clones, not every one. The table has 100,000 to 110,000 clones, over 90% seen once. The sample consisted of peripheral blood, taken on day 0 of AZD1222 vaccination. Receptor source: an adult in good health.

The J gene is TRBJ2-3, the V gene TRBV11-3, with TRBD2 as a possible D gene (7 bases). Trimming shortened V by 10 bases and J by 2 bases, and 16 bases separated the two germline ends. Germline lookup yields CDR1 SGHNT and CDR2 YENEEA. This CDR3 has 14 residues. The CDR3 DNA reads TGTGCCACGGGCGGGGGACATACCACAGATACGCAGTATTTT. It translates to CATGGGHTTDTQYF.

The rearrangement links TRBV28 to TRBJ2-3; 7 nucleotides match TRBD2. V was pared by 5 bases and J by 4 bases, with 12 bases of the junction left unmatched. CDR3 length equals 16 residues. Germline lookup yields CDR1 MDHEN and CDR2 SYDVKM. CDR3 sequence: CASSRPRGIGADTQYF. The CDR3 bases are TGTGCCAGCAGTCGCCCGCGGGGGATTGGTGCAGATACGCAGTATTTT.

V usage is TRBV6-5 and J usage is TRBJ1-5; the D gene is possibly TRBD1 (6 bases). The CDR3 sequence is 16 residues long. The V end lost 2 bases, the J end lost 0 bases, and 11 bases lay between the germline ends. Germline CDR1 reads MNHEY; CDR2 reads SVGAGI. The CDR3 region has the DNA TGTGCCAGCAGTTACCGGACAGCTAATAGCAATCAGCCCCAGCATTTT. Residues: CASSYRTANSNQPQHF.